These 5 T cell receptor beta chains came from one sample sequenced in a study of shared clonotypes between healthy human individuals. Here immunoSEQ multiplex PCR was the method, and the copy in TCRdb shows in-frame clones only, minus some. The sample yields some 2,000,000 clones, approximately 96% seen once. The specimen sequenced was naive CD4+ T cells sorted from blood. Subset described: CD45RA+ positively selected. The origin of the receptors is a man aged 18 to 30 in good health.

This chain uses TRBV5-4 with TRBJ2-4; 9 bases are a match to TRBD1. Germline CDR1 is SGHNT and CDR2 is YYREEE (reference sequence). Trimming took 4 bases from V and 2 from J; bases not matched to a gene: 7. The CDR3 is 16 amino acids. Here the CDR3 DNA reads TGTGCCAGCAGCGACCCGGGACAGGGATCCAAAAACATTCAGTACTTC. Translation: CASSDPGQGSKNIQYF.

This clone was recorded only once. The sample holds other DNA sequences that translate to the same CDR3. This chain links TRBV5-1 with TRBJ2-3; TRBD2 matches 13 bases. Trimming cost V 3 bases and J 3 bases; bases outside gene matches: 4. The V gene's germline CDR1 is SGHRS and CDR2 YFSETQ. This CDR3 is 16 amino acids long. The CDR3 DNA reads TGCGCCAGCAGCTCGGGACTAGCGGGATTTACAGATACGCAGTATTTT. Translated: CASSSGLAGFTDTQYF.

About this clone: This sample includes further DNA sequences coding for the same CDR3. The V gene is TRBV7-2, the J gene TRBJ1-3; no clear D. The CDR3 has 13 residues. The germline V gene encodes CDR1 SGHTA and CDR2 FQGNSA. V was trimmed by 3 bases and J by 2 bases, leaving 5 bases between them. As DNA, the CDR3 is TGTGCCAGCAGCTTGGTCGCTGGAAACACCATATATTTT. Its translation: CASSLVAGNTIYF.

Comment on this clone: The same CDR3 can be traced to other DNA sequences in this sample. The V and J genes are TRBV6-1 and TRBJ1-5, with D maybe TRBD1 (6 bases). Trimming cost V 4 bases and J 4 bases, with 8 bases left between them. Germline V lookup: CDR1 MNHNS, CDR2 SASEGT. There are 13 residues in the CDR3. The CDR3 sequence: CASSVQGNQPQHF. DNA of the CDR3: TGTGCCAGCAGTGTGCAGGGGAATCAGCCCCAGCATTTT.

The chain recombines TRBV11-3 with TRBJ2-7; 7 bases are shared with TRBD1. CDR1 and CDR2 from the germline V gene are SGHNT and YENEEA. The CDR3 is made up of 14 amino acids. J gave up 3 bases and V 5 bases, and 7 bases lay outside the gene matches. The CDR3 is CASSPRQGYYEQYF. The CDR3 DNA is TGTGCCAGCAGCCCGCGACAGGGCTACTACGAGCAGTACTTC.